This TCR beta chain originates from a study of low-dose radiotherapy and immunotherapy resistance in tumors. With TRAV- and TRBV-specific primers, first-strand cDNA was made, covering the alpha and beta chains. Amplification, which lasted around 21 PCR cycles, used a constant-region primer and V-primer adapter to amplify TCRs. One entry per CDR3 protein results from TCRdb running MiXCR on the reads. This table holds roughly 17,000 distinct CDR3 sequences, about 70% found once. Trimming at V came to 5 bases and at J to 2 bases, leaving 7 bases not matched to a gene. CDR3 length: 15 amino acids. Germline lookup yields CDR1 MNHGY and CDR2 SAAAGT.

The chain combines TRBV6-8 with TRBJ2-7; 9 positions agree with TRBD2. This sequence originates from a human donor with advanced metastatic prostate, ovarian, gallbladder or colorectal cancer (not recorded which). This table probably holds off-target reads from a library built for another chain. CDR3 region: CASSESGGPAYEQYF. CDR3 bases: TGTGCCAGCAGTGAAAGCGGGGGGCCCGCCTACGAGCAGTACTTC.